The rows below give T cell receptor beta chains drawn from one sample of a study of tumor-infiltrating lymphocytes in primary liver carcinoma. TCRdb redid the calling of the multiplex PCR reads with MiXCR, one entry per CDR3 protein. Of approximately 190,000 distinct CDR3 sequences listed, approximately 80% were seen once; the top ten hold around a sixth. Material: tumor tissue from primary liver carcinoma. Receptors were obtained from a man in his forties with primary liver carcinoma and hepatitis B virus infection. Each CDR3 is given with its conserved first and last residue. The order of the fields is J gene, D gene, V gene, clone size, CDR3 DNA, CDR3 protein. The D gene is left open where the match is weak. Rows may omit the clone size; those that give it use once, few, many or a size class.

j_gene: TRBJ2-1; d_gene: TRBD2; v_gene: TRBV4-2; abundance: -; CDR3nt: TGTGCCAGCAGCCAAGATCCCGGGCTAGCGGGAGAGAATGAGCAGTTCTTC; CDR3aa: CASSQDPGLAGENEQFF
j_gene: TRBJ2-1; d_gene: TRBD2; v_gene: TRBV11-2; abundance: -; CDR3nt: TGTACCAGCAGCTTAGATAGGGGCGGGGGGCTCTACAATGAGCAGTTCTTC; CDR3aa: CTSSLDRGGGLYNEQFF
j_gene: TRBJ1-1; d_gene: TRBD1; v_gene: TRBV6-6; abundance: -; CDR3nt: TGTGCCAGCAACACAGGGGGGACATCTGAAGCTTTCTTT; CDR3aa: CASNTGGTSEAFF
j_gene: TRBJ1-2; d_gene: -; v_gene: TRBV11-2; abundance: -; CDR3nt: TGTGCCAGCAGCTTAGGGCCGAGGGACGACACCTTC; CDR3aa: CASSLGPRDDTF
j_gene: TRBJ2-2; d_gene: -; v_gene: TRBV12-3/TRBV12-4; abundance: once; CDR3nt: TGTGTCAGCAGTTTGATAGGGGACACCGGGGAGTTGTTTTTT; CDR3aa: CVSSLIGDTGELFF
j_gene: TRBJ1-1; d_gene: -; v_gene: TRBV14; abundance: once; CDR3nt: TGTGCCAGCAGCCAAGCACGGGGGATAGAAGCTTTCTTT; CDR3aa: CASSQARGIEAFF
j_gene: TRBJ1-5; d_gene: -; v_gene: TRBV4-1; abundance: -; CDR3nt: TGCGCCAGCAGCCCCCAGGGGAATAAAAATCAACTTCAGCATTTT; CDR3aa: CASSPQGNKNQLQHF
j_gene: TRBJ2-5; d_gene: TRBD1; v_gene: TRBV5-1; abundance: -; CDR3nt: TGCTCCAGCAGACTACAGGGGGCGCAAGAGACCCAGTACTTT; CDR3aa: CSSRLQGAQETQYF
j_gene: TRBJ1-2; d_gene: -; v_gene: TRBV6-6; abundance: -; CDR3nt: TGTGTCTCCTATGCGGAGCCAGCTAACTATGGCTACACATTC; CDR3aa: CVSYAEPANYGYTF
j_gene: TRBJ2-1; d_gene: TRBD2; v_gene: TRBV28; abundance: -; CDR3nt: TGTGCCAGCATCCCCCCGAAGCGGGGGGGCTACAATGTGCAATTCTTC; CDR3aa: CASIPPKRGGYNVQFF
j_gene: TRBJ2-2; d_gene: -; v_gene: TRBV6-1; abundance: -; CDR3nt: TGTGCCAGCAATGTTCGGACAGCAGGGGAGCTGTTTTTT; CDR3aa: CASNVRTAGELFF
j_gene: TRBJ2-1; d_gene: TRBD2; v_gene: TRBV6-5; abundance: -; CDR3nt: TGTACCAACAGTCGACTAGCGGATTACAATGAGCAGTTTTTC; CDR3aa: CTNSRLADYNEQFF
j_gene: TRBJ2-7; d_gene: -; v_gene: TRBV6-1; abundance: -; CDR3nt: TGTGTTAGCAGTGAAGCGCGGGTTTCCTACGAGCAGTACTTC; CDR3aa: CVSSEARVSYEQYF
j_gene: TRBJ2-1; d_gene: -; v_gene: TRBV4-1; abundance: -; CDR3nt: TGCACCAGCAGACCAGTTGGGGGAGGCGGCAATGAGCAGTTCTTC; CDR3aa: CTSRPVGGGGNEQFF
j_gene: TRBJ1-6; d_gene: -; v_gene: TRBV12-3/TRBV12-4; abundance: -; CDR3nt: TGTGCCTACTCATTGGGCGGGAATTCACCCCTCCACTTT; CDR3aa: CAYSLGGNSPLHF
j_gene: TRBJ2-1; d_gene: -; v_gene: TRBV11-3; abundance: -; CDR3nt: TGTGCCATCAGCTTAAATGGCAATGTGCAGTTCTTC; CDR3aa: CAISLNGNVQFF
j_gene: TRBJ2-7; d_gene: TRBD2; v_gene: TRBV6-2/TRBV6-3; abundance: -; CDR3nt: TGTGCCAACTGTAGCGGGAGGGAAGGAGATCTCTCCTACGGGCAGTACTTC; CDR3aa: CANCSGREGDLSYGQYF
j_gene: TRBJ2-3; d_gene: TRBD1; v_gene: TRBV7-9; abundance: few; CDR3nt: TGTGCCAGCAGCTTAGAAGGGGGCGCGTCCGCAGATACGCAGTATTTT; CDR3aa: CASSLEGGASADTQYF
j_gene: TRBJ1-1; d_gene: TRBD1; v_gene: TRBV6-6; abundance: once; CDR3nt: TGTGCCAGTAGTTCAGGGGGGACTACTGAAGCTTTCTTT; CDR3aa: CASSSGGTTEAFF
j_gene: TRBJ2-2; d_gene: -; v_gene: TRBV9; abundance: -; CDR3nt: TGTGCCAGCAGCGCGGCAGGGCTGAACACCGGGGAGCTGTTTTTT; CDR3aa: CASSAAGLNTGELFF
j_gene: TRBJ2-7; d_gene: -; v_gene: TRBV4-1; abundance: -; CDR3nt: TGCGCCAGCAGCCACCGAGAAGAACTCCTCTACGAGCAGTACTTC; CDR3aa: CASSHREELLYEQYF
j_gene: TRBJ2-1; d_gene: TRBD2; v_gene: TRBV29-1; abundance: once; CDR3nt: TGTAGCGTTGCCATCGCGGGAGCGGGTGAGCAGATCTTC; CDR3aa: CSVAIAGAGEQIF
j_gene: TRBJ2-2; d_gene: TRBD2; v_gene: TRBV28; abundance: -; CDR3nt: TGTGACAGCAGTCCTTCTAGCGGGAGGGACACCGGGGAACTGTTTTTT; CDR3aa: CDSSPSSGRDTGELFF
j_gene: TRBJ2-2; d_gene: -; v_gene: TRBV11-3; abundance: -; CDR3nt: TGTGCCAGCATCCTACCAGGGCCCGGGGAACTGTTTTTT; CDR3aa: CASILPGPGELFF
j_gene: TRBJ2-7; d_gene: -; v_gene: TRBV29-1; abundance: -; CDR3nt: TGCAGCGCGGGTTGGAGTGATCACGAGCACTACTTC; CDR3aa: CSAGWSDHEHYF
j_gene: TRBJ2-1; d_gene: TRBD2; v_gene: TRBV30; abundance: -; CDR3nt: TGTGCCTGGAGTAGCGGGGGGTGGTTAAATGGGCAGTTCTTC; CDR3aa: CAWSSGGWLNGQFF
j_gene: TRBJ2-5; d_gene: TRBD2; v_gene: TRBV12-3/TRBV12-4; abundance: once; CDR3nt: TGTGCCAACAGTTTAGCGGGAGTAGAGACCCGGTACTTC; CDR3aa: CANSLAGVETRYF
j_gene: TRBJ2-1; d_gene: TRBD2; v_gene: TRBV5-5; abundance: many; CDR3nt: TGTGCCAGCAGCTCGGGACTAGCGGACGAAAATGAGCAGTTCTTC; CDR3aa: CASSSGLADENEQFF
j_gene: TRBJ1-4; d_gene: TRBD1; v_gene: TRBV29-1; abundance: -; CDR3nt: TGCAGCGTCAAGACAGGGTCTATTGAAAGACTGTTGTTT; CDR3aa: CSVKTGSIERLLF
j_gene: TRBJ2-2; d_gene: -; v_gene: TRBV29-1; abundance: -; CDR3nt: TGCAGCGCCCAAGGACACGGTAACACCGGGGCGCTGTTTTTT; CDR3aa: CSAQGHGNTGALFF
j_gene: TRBJ2-3; d_gene: -; v_gene: TRBV18; abundance: many; CDR3nt: TGTGCCAGCTCACAGCTACAAGGCACAGATACGCAGTATTTT; CDR3aa: CASSQLQGTDTQYF
j_gene: TRBJ2-5; d_gene: -; v_gene: TRBV4-3; abundance: -; CDR3nt: TGCGCCGGCAGCCAAGCAGTCCGTTTGACTGAGAACCAGTACTTC; CDR3aa: CAGSQAVRLTENQYF
j_gene: TRBJ2-6; d_gene: -; v_gene: TRBV12-3/TRBV12-4; abundance: -; CDR3nt: TGTGTCAGCACCATCTCCGGGGCCAACGTCCTGATTTTC; CDR3aa: CVSTISGANVLIF
j_gene: TRBJ2-7; d_gene: -; v_gene: TRBV11-2; abundance: -; CDR3nt: TGTGCGCGCTGGGCCCCCGACACCCGCTCCGTGCTAGACATTCAATACTTC; CDR3aa: CARWAPDTRSVLDIQYF
j_gene: TRBJ1-2; d_gene: -; v_gene: TRBV11-2; abundance: -; CDR3nt: TGTGCCAGCAGCTTAGAGCGAGGATGGGAGACCCTGGGCTACACCTTC; CDR3aa: CASSLERGWETLGYTF
j_gene: TRBJ1-4; d_gene: TRBD1; v_gene: TRBV6-6; abundance: -; CDR3nt: TGTGCCAGTAGTAACCGGGACAGGGGGCGAAGCGAAAAACTGTTTTTT; CDR3aa: CASSNRDRGRSEKLFF